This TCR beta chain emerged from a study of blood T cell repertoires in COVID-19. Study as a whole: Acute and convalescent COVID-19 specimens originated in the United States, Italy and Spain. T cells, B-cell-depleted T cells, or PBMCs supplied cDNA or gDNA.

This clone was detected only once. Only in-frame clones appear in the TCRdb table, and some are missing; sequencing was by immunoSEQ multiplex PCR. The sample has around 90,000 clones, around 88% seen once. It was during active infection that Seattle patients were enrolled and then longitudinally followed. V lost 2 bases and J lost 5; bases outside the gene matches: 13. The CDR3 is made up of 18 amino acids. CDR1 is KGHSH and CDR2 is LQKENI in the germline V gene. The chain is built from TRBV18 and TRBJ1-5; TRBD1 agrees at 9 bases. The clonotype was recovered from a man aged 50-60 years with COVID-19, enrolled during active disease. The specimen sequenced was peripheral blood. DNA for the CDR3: TGTGCCAGCTCACCATCCAGATCTCTCGACAGGGGGGATCAGCCCCAGCATTTT. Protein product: CASSPSRSLDRGDQPQHF.